These T cell receptor beta chains were read from a single sample in a study of control samples from healthy donors and cancer patients. Data came from immunoSEQ multiplex PCR; TCRdb stores just in-frame clones and leaves some out. The sample includes 150,000 to 190,000 clones, over 85% of them seen just once. The sample was blood. These receptors all come from a man aged 50 to 60 in good health. The conserved cysteine and the conserved F or W are not part of the CDR3 here. Fields, in order: V gene, J gene, CDR3 protein.

>TRBV5-1|TRBJ2-5
ASSLEGGILETQY
>TRBV14|TRBJ1-2
ASTPIDNYGYT
>TRBV6-4|TRBJ2-3
ASSDPRGDTQY
>TRBV28|TRBJ1-1
ASSWTGDSTEAF
>TRBV10-3|TRBJ2-3
AIRPGLEGDTQY
>TRBV3-1/TRBV3-2|TRBJ1-4
ASSYPGTGGEKLF
>TRBV6-2/TRBV6-3|TRBJ2-1
ASSYTGGAYNEQF
>TRBV7-3|TRBJ2-7
ASSLSTSGHEQY
>TRBV7-8|TRBJ1-2
ASSFTANSYGYT
>TRBV29-1|TRBJ2-1
SVLAPNSYNEQF
>TRBV27|TRBJ1-6
ASSSPGTANSPLH
>TRBV4-1|TRBJ2-7
ASSQQIVAGGYEQY
>TRBV6-4|TRBJ2-1
ASSLRGGEYNEQF
>TRBV27|TRBJ2-5
ASSRGLAQETQY
>TRBV6-1|TRBJ1-6
ASSEGRTPSLH
>TRBV29-1|TRBJ2-2
SAGEANTGELF
>TRBV28|TRBJ2-1
ASSLWSGEWF
>TRBV30|TRBJ1-2
AWSSRDGYT
>TRBV6-1|TRBJ1-6
ASSEPPEASPLH
>TRBV19|TRBJ1-3
ASSGTAGNTIY
>TRBV5-1|TRBJ2-5
ASSPVMIQETQY
>TRBV29-1|TRBJ1-4
SVGQGGGLF
>TRBV5-1|TRBJ1-2
ASSLAPDENYGYT
>TRBV5-4|TRBJ2-7
ASSLEDRVNEQY
>TRBV29-1|TRBJ2-3
SVKESTDTQY
>TRBV5-4|TRBJ2-7
ASSSRTGSDEQY
>TRBV10-3|TRBJ2-1
AISAGASGSRNEQF
>TRBV7-8|TRBJ1-3
ASSLQGNGNTIY
>TRBV30|TRBJ1-4
AWSVLNEAILF
>TRBV6-5|TRBJ1-2
ASSLDRGSGGYT
>TRBV4-1|TRBJ2-6
ASSQESGSRAGANVLT
>TRBV11-2|TRBJ2-5
ASSLRDRGRKYQETQY
>TRBV10-3|TRBJ1-2
AITDRDNYGYT
>TRBV6-5|TRBJ2-5
ASSYETGGRGSTQY
>TRBV7-9|TRBJ1-3
ASSRGTGSSGNTIY
>TRBV19|TRBJ1-1
ASTSRRTNTEAF
>TRBV5-5|TRBJ2-7
ASSLAGVQGVYEQY
>TRBV5-1|TRBJ2-7
ASSLKRDRGHEQY
>TRBV3-1/TRBV3-2|TRBJ2-3
ASSLRAGSTDTQY
>TRBV18|TRBJ2-7
ASSPQGSFQQY
>TRBV9|TRBJ2-2
ASSVRTGNTGELF
>TRBV9|TRBJ1-4
ASSALPQGFNEKLF
>TRBV2|TRBJ2-1
ASSVGLDNEQF
>TRBV10-3|TRBJ2-7
AISGRTSGSGYEQY
>TRBV9|TRBJ1-4
ASSVDGQGSEKLF
>TRBV18|TRBJ1-1
ASSPSSTGTTEAF
>TRBV4-1|TRBJ1-2
ASSQETRTGGSRGYT
>TRBV28|TRBJ1-2
ASSAPWAANYGYT
>TRBV7-9|TRBJ2-1
ASSALQEYNEQF
>TRBV12-3/TRBV12-4|TRBJ2-5
ASSLGLEETQY
>TRBV4-2|TRBJ2-5
ASSTTSGRETQY
>TRBV11-2|TRBJ2-7
ASSGYGGLRYEQY
>TRBV15|TRBJ2-5
ATSRDPRSPETQY